Each of the 23 T cell receptor beta chains below was sequenced from the same sample in a study of shared clonotypes between healthy human individuals. Libraries were prepared by immunoSEQ multiplex PCR; TCRdb keeps only in-frame clonotypes and omits some of them. The data show fewer than 3 million clones, approximately 90% seen once. Material for sequencing was naive CD4+ T cells from PBMCs. As for subset: CD45RA+ positively selected. Every receptor here comes from a man younger than 35 in good health. Some clones in this sample may be carry-over from other donors' samples.

The chain uses TRBV6-5 and TRBJ2-1; no firm D call. The CDR3 contains 12 residues. V lost 8 bases and J lost 7, with 12 bases in between. Looked up from germline, CDR1 is MNHEY and CDR2 is SVGAGI. The CDR3 DNA follows: TGTGCCAGCGGGGAATTTTTTAATGAGCAGTTCTTC. It translates to CASGEFFNEQFF.

The rearrangement joins TRBV18 to TRBJ2-5; TRBD2 agrees at 9 bases. Germline V lookup: CDR1 KGHSH, CDR2 LQKENI. V was clipped by 0 bases and J by 5 bases; unmatched bases: 10. CDR3 size: 17 residues. The CDR3 region has the DNA TGTGCCAGCTCACCACCCCCCGGGATAGCGGGAGATGAGACCCAGTACTTC. It specifies CASSPPPGIAGDETQYF.

A single count supports this clone. V gene TRBV28 combines with J gene TRBJ2-5; tentative D call: TRBD2 (6 bases). The CDR3 length is 16 residues. From germline, CDR1 is MDHEN and CDR2 SYDVKM. The V and J ends lost 7 bases and 0 bases respectively, with 18 bases between them. This CDR3 is CASNYGGAAHQETQYF. DNA for the CDR3: TGTGCCAGCAACTACGGAGGGGCAGCTCACCAAGAGACCCAGTACTTC.

The gene calls are TRBV4-1 and TRBJ2-7, with D perhaps assigned TRBD1 or TRBD2 (6 bases each). The CDR3 runs to 12 residues. V was clipped by 2 bases and J by 7 bases, with 9 bases between them. Germline V gene lookup returns CDR1 MGHRA and CDR2 YSYEKL. CDR3 protein: CASSQTGREQYF. The DNA for the CDR3 is TGCGCCAGCAGCCAAACAGGGAGGGAGCAGTACTTC.

V and J are TRBV6-1 and TRBJ1-2; perhaps TRBD1 as D (5 bases). The CDR3 extends over 14 amino acids. From germline, CDR1 is MNHNS and CDR2 SASEGT. V was shortened by 9 bases and J by 1 base, with 15 bases between the two germline ends. CDR3 DNA: TGTGCCAGTTCACCTCAGGGACTTAACTATGGCTACACCTTC. It yields the protein CASSPQGLNYGYTF.

The chain recombines TRBV28 with TRBJ1-5; possibly TRBD1 for D (6 bases). There are 16 residues in the CDR3. Deletions cut 5 bases from V and 4 bases from J, with 18 bases between. Germline V lookup: CDR1 MDHEN, CDR2 SYDVKM. CDR3 sequence: CASSTTGKPGNQPQHF. The DNA of the CDR3 is TGTGCCAGCAGTACTACAGGGAAACCTGGGAATCAGCCCCAGCATTTT.

The chain carries TRBV27 and TRBJ2-2; 9 bases line up with TRBD1. The V segment lost 1 base and the J segment 6 bases; nucleotides outside the gene matches: 9. CDR1 is MNHEY, CDR2 SMNVEV, per germline (reference sequence). The CDR3 loop spans 17 amino acids. The CDR3 coding sequence is TGTGCCAGCAGTTTATTGGCATTGGGACAGGGTCCCGGGGAGCTGTTTTTT. Translated, it gives CASSLLALGQGPGELFF.

The chain uses TRBV5-6 and TRBJ1-1, with D unclear. The V and J ends lost 0 bases and 1 base respectively, with 10 bases between them. The CDR3 sequence is 15 residues long. Germline V gene lookup returns CDR1 SGHDT and CDR2 YYEEEE. For the CDR3, the DNA is TGTGCCAGCAGCTTGGCGGGGAGGCCGAACACTGAAGCTTTCTTT. Protein sequence: CASSLAGRPNTEAFF.

Notes on this clone: Other DNA sequences from this sample encode an identical CDR3 as well. J is TRBJ2-3 and V is TRBV7-2; possible D gene TRBD2, 5 bases. CDR3 length: 14 amino acids. The germline CDR1 and CDR2 sequences are SGHTA and FQGNSA. The V and J ends lost 3 bases and 0 bases respectively, with 7 bases between them. The CDR3 sequence is CASSLAGSTDTQYF. The CDR3 DNA is TGTGCCAGCAGCTTGGCGGGCAGCACAGATACGCAGTATTTT.

The genes are TRBV5-1 and TRBJ1-2; D unclear. Trimming left V 0 bases short and J 7 bases short, with 13 bases between. CDR1 is SGHRS, CDR2 YFSETQ, per germline. This CDR3 is built from 14 residues. The DNA of the CDR3 is TGCGCCAGCAGCTTGGACAGAGCCGGGAGTGGCTACACCTTC. Its protein product is CASSLDRAGSGYTF.

This chain joins TRBV5-6 and TRBJ2-3, with a possible D match to TRBD1 (6 bases). The CDR3 loop spans 13 amino acids. V shed 7 bases and J shed 5 bases, with 14 bases lying between them. Germline V gene sequence: CDR1 SGHDT, CDR2 YYEEEE. The DNA for the CDR3 is TGTGCCAGCGGCCAGGGGCCCGAAGATACGCAGTATTTT. Translation gives CASGQGPEDTQYF.

The CDR3 reads CSALPGQGDQPQHF. The CDR3 DNA reads as TGCAGCGCCTTACCGGGACAGGGAGATCAGCCCCAGCATTTT. The chain combines TRBV29-1 with TRBJ1-5; TRBD1 aligns across 9 bases. CDR1 is SQVTM and CDR2 is ANQGSEA in the germline V gene. V shed 7 bases and J 5 bases; nucleotides not matched to a gene: 9. The CDR3 is 14 residues long.

The CDR3 nucleotides read TGTGCCAGCATGCCACAGGATACCTCTGGAAACACCATATATTTT. It is translated as CASMPQDTSGNTIYF. The V and J genes are TRBV6-1 and TRBJ1-3, with D possibly matching TRBD1 (5 bases). The CDR3 contains 15 residues. V lost 7 bases and J 0 bases, leaving 13 bases between the germline ends. Germline CDR1 is MNHNS and CDR2 is SASEGT.

CDR3 coding DNA: TGCGCCAGCAGCTTGGTGGAGGGTACGAACACTGAAGCTTTCTTT. This sequence encodes CASSLVEGTNTEAFF. This chain uses TRBV5-1 with TRBJ1-1; no firm D call. V was clipped by 0 bases and J by 1 base, with 10 bases between them. This CDR3 has 15 residues. Per germline, CDR1 SGHRS and CDR2 YFSETQ.

This rearrangement joins TRBV9 to TRBJ1-4; weak D call: TRBD1 (5 bases). The V end lost 3 bases, the J end lost 1 base, and 7 bases lay between the germline ends. Germline V gives CDR1 SGDLS, CDR2 YYNGEE. The CDR3 length is 14 residues. In DNA, the CDR3 is TGTGCCAGCAGCGGACAGAGAACTAATGAAAAACTGTTTTTT. Translating gives CASSGQRTNEKLFF.

This sequence joins TRBV5-4 and TRBJ1-3; a possible D gene is TRBD1 (6 bases). The germline CDR1 and CDR2 sequences are SGHNT and YYREEE (reference sequence). The CDR3 sequence is 15 residues long. Between the trimmed V and J ends, which lost 0 bases and 3 bases, there was a span of 10 bases. CDR3: CASSLGARGGNTIYF. The CDR3 DNA is TGTGCCAGCAGCTTGGGGGCCAGGGGTGGAAACACCATATATTTT. The entire variable domain, with the rest obtained from reference TRBV5-4 and TRBJ1-3, is as follows: ETGVTQSPTHLIKTRGQQVTLRCSSQSGHNTVSWYQQALGQGPQFIFQYYREEENGRGNFPPRFSGLQFPNYSSELNVNALELDDSALYLCASSLGARGGNTIYFGEGSWLTVV.

The chain joins TRBV6-5 to TRBJ2-7; possibly TRBD1 for D (6 bases). The CDR3 spans 14 residues. With 2 bases removed from V and 0 bases from J, the gap between germline ends came to 8 bases. The germline gives CDR1 MNHEY, CDR2 SVGAGI. In nucleotides, the CDR3 is TGTGCCAGCAGTTACGGGACACCCTCCTACGAGCAGTACTTC. Translated: CASSYGTPSYEQYF.

CDR3 protein: CASSLRGELASRTDTQYF. The CDR3 DNA reads as TGTGCCAGCAGCTTACGAGGGGAACTAGCGAGCCGCACAGATACGCAGTATTTT. This chain connects TRBV11-1 to TRBJ2-3; 7 positions agree with TRBD2. The J segment lost 1 base and the V segment lost 2 bases, leaving 12 bases of the junction unmatched. In germline, CDR1 is SGHAT, CDR2 FQDESV (reference sequence). The CDR3 consists of 18 residues.

The chain combines TRBV6-1 with TRBJ2-7; TRBD2 matches 11 bases. The trim removed 6 bases at V and 1 base at J, leaving 5 bases unmatched. The germline gives CDR1 MNHNS, CDR2 SASEGT. The CDR3 is 15 residues long. DNA of the CDR3: TGTGCCAGCAGGCAGGGACTAGCGGAATCCTACGAGCAGTACTTC. This encodes CASRQGLAESYEQYF.

DNA for the CDR3: TGTGCCAGTAGTATAGGACCGGGACCTGCTAGCGGCTACACCTTC. It codes for CASSIGPGPASGYTF. V and J are TRBV19 and TRBJ1-2, with D possibly TRBD1 on 5 matching bases. The CDR3 sequence is 15 residues long. V was shortened by 1 base and J by 8 bases, with 17 bases between the two germline ends. The V gene's germline CDR1 is LNHDA and CDR2 SQIVND (reference sequence).

The chain joins TRBV28 to TRBJ1-4; 9 positions match TRBD1. V trimming: 5 bases; J trimming: 8 bases; junction bases outside the gene matches: 6. Germline V gene data show CDR1 as MDHEN and CDR2 as SYDVKM. The CDR3 length is 14 residues. The CDR3 region has the DNA TGTGCCAGCAGTCGGACAGGGGTCGGCGAAAAACTGTTTTTT. Protein sequence: CASSRTGVGEKLFF. Filled out from reference TRBV28 and TRBJ1-4, the complete variable domain reads DVKVTQSSRYLVKRTGEKVFLECVQDMDHENMFWYRQDPGLGLRLIYFSYDVKMKEKGDIPEGYSVSREKKERFSLILESASTNQTSMYLCASSRTGVGEKLFFGSGTQLSVL.

V and J are TRBV6-5 and TRBJ2-5; D is ambiguous. The J call may be mistaken, given a closer DNA end match to TRBJ2-7. This CDR3 is built from 15 residues. Germline V gene lookup returns CDR1 MNHEY and CDR2 SVGAGI. The CDR3 sequence: CASNPNRRSSYEQYF. CDR3 bases: TGTGCCAGCAACCCGAACCGACGGAGCTCCTACGAGCAGTACTTC.

The sample holds one count of this clone. V gene TRBV28 combines with J gene TRBJ2-1; D not certain. The V end was cut by 7 bases, the J end by 2 bases, with 18 bases between. CDR1 and CDR2 (germline): MDHEN, SYDVKM. This CDR3 contains 16 residues. CDR3 in amino acids: CASNAQDGAAYNEQFF. CDR3 bases: TGTGCCAGCAACGCCCAGGACGGTGCCGCCTACAATGAGCAGTTCTTC.